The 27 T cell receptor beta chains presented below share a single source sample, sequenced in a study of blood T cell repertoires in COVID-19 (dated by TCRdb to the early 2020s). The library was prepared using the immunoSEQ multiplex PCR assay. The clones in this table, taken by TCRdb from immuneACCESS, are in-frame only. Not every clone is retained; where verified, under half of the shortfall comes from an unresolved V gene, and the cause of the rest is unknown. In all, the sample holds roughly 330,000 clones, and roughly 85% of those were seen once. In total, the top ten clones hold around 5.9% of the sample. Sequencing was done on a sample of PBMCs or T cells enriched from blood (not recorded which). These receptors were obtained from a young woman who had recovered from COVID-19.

CDR3 sequence reads: CASSRTQSSYNEQFF. CDR3 coding DNA: TGTGCCAGCAGCAGAACACAGAGCTCCTACAATGAGCAGTTCTTC. The V call is TRBV5-4, the J call TRBJ2-1; unclear D gene. Germline V gene data show CDR1 as SGHNT and CDR2 as YYREEE (reference sequence). The CDR3 spans 15 residues. V gave up 4 bases and J gave up 0 bases, with 11 bases separating them.

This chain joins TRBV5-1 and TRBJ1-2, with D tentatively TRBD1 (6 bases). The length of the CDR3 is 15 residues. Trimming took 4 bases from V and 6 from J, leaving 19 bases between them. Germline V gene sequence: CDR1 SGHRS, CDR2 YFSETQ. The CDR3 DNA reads TGCGCCAGCAGCACGTTGGCAGGGGCCTCTGATGGCTACACCTTC. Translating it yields CASSTLAGASDGYTF.

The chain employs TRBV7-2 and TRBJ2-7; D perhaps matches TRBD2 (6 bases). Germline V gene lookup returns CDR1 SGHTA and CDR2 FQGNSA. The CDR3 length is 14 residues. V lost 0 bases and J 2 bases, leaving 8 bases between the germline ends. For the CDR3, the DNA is TGTGCCAGCAGCTTAGCCCGACTAGCCTACGAGCAGTACTTC. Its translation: CASSLARLAYEQYF.

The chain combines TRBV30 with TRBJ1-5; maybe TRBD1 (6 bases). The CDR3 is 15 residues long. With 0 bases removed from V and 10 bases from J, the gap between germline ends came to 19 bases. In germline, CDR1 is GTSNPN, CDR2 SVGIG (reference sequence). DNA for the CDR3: TGTGCCTGGAGTGTGGCCAGGGGAGCAATCAGCCCCCAGCATTTT. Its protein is CAWSVARGAISPQHF.

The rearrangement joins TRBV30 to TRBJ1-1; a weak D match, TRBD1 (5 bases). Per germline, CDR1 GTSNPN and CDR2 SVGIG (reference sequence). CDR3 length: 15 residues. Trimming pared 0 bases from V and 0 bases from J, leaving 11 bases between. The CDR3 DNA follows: TGTGCCTGGAGTGTACAGCGACAGATGAACACTGAAGCTTTCTTT. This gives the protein CAWSVQRQMNTEAFF.

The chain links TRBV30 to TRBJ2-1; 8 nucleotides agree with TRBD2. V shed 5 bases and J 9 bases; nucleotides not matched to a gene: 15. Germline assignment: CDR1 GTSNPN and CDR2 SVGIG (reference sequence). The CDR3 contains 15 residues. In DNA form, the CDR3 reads TGTGCCTGGGAGGCCGGGACTAGGGGGGCGGGTGAGCAGTTCTTC. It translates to CAWEAGTRGAGEQFF.

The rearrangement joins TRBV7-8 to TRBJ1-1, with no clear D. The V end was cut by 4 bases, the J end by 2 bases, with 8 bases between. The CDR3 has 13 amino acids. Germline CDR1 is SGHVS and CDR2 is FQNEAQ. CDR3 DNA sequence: TGTGCCAGCAGCTGGCGACAAAACACTGAAGCTTTCTTT. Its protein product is CASSWRQNTEAFF.

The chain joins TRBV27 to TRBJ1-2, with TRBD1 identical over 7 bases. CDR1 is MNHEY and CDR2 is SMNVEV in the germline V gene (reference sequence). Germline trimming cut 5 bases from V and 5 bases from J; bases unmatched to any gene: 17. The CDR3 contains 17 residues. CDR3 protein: CASSRTPDRLPSYGYTF. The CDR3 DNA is TGTGCCAGCAGTCGTACCCCGGACAGGCTGCCCAGTTATGGCTACACCTTC.

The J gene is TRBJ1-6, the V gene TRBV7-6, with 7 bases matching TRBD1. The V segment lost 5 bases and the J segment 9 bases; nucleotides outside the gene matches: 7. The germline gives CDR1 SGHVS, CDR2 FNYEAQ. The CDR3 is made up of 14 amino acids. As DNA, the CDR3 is TGTGCCAGCAGCCCTGGGACAGAGGTTTCACCCCTCCACTTT. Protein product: CASSPGTEVSPLHF.

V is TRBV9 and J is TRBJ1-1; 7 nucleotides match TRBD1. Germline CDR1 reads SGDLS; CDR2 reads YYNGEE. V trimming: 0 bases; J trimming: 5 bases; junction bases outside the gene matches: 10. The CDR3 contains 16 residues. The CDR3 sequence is CASSVVLSQGGTEAFF. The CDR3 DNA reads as TGTGCCAGCAGCGTAGTCCTATCCCAGGGGGGTACTGAAGCTTTCTTT.

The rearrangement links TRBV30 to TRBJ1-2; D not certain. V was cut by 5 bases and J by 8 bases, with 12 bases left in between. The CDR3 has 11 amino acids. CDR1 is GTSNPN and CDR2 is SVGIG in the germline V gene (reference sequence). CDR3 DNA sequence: TGTGCCTGGGCCCCCCCGGGGGGCTACACCTTC. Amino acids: CAWAPPGGYTF.

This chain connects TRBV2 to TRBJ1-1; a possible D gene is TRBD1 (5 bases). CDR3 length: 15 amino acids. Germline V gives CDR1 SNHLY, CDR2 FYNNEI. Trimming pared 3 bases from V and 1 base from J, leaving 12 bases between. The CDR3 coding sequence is TGTGCCAGCAGTGACTGGGGGGTTCGGAACACTGAAGCTTTCTTT. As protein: CASSDWGVRNTEAFF.

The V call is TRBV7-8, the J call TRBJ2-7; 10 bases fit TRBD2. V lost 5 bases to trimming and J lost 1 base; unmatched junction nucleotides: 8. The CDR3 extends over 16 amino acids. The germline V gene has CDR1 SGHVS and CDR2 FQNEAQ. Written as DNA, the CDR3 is TGTGCCAGCAGCCCGCGGGGAGCGGGGGGGTCCTACGAGCAGTACTTC. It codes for CASSPRGAGGSYEQYF. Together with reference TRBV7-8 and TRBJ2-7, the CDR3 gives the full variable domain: GAGVSQSPRYKVAKRGQDVALRCDPISGHVSLFWYQQALGQGPEFLTYFQNEAQLDKSGLPSDRFFAERPEGSVSTLKIQRTQQEDSAVYLCASSPRGAGGSYEQYFGPGTRLTVT.

CDR3 DNA: TGTGCCAGCAGCCAAGGAGCAGGCTCTAACTATGGCTACACCTTC. Its protein product is CASSQGAGSNYGYTF. The chain recombines TRBV3-1 (or the pseudogene TRBV3-2) with TRBJ1-2; no clear D gene. Trimming removed 1 base from V and 0 bases from J, with 9 bases in between. CDR3 length: 15 residues. Germline V gene data show CDR1 as LGHDT and CDR2 as YNNKEL (reference sequence).

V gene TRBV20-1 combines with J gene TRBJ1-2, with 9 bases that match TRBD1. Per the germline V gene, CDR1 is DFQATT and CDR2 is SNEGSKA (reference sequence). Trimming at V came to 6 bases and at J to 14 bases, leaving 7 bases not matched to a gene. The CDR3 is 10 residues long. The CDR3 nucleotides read TGCAGTGCCCAGGACAGGGGTAGGACCTTC. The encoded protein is CSAQDRGRTF.

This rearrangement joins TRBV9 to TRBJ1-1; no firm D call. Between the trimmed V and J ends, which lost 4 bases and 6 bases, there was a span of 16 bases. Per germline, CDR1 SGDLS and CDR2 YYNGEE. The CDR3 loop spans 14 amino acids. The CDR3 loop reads CASSPGNSRAEAFF. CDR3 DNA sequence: TGTGCCAGCAGCCCCGGGAACTCGAGGGCTGAAGCTTTCTTT.

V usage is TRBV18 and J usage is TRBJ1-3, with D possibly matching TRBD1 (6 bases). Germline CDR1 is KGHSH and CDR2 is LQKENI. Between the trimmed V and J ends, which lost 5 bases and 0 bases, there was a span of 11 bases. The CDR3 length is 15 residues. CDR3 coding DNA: TGTGCCAGCTCAACGGGGGGCAGCTCTGGAAACACCATATATTTT. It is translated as CASSTGGSSGNTIYF.

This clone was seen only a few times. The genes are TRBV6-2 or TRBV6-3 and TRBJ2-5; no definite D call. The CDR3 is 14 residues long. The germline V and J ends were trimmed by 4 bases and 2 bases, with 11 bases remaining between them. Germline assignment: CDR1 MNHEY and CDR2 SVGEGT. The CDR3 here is CASSSPLVQETQYF. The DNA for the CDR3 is TGTGCCAGCAGTTCCCCCCTAGTACAAGAGACCCAGTACTTC.

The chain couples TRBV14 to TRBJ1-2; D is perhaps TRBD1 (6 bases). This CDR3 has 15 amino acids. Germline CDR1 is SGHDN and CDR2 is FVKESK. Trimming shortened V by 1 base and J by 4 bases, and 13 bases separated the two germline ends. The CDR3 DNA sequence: TGTGCCAGCAGCCAAGTAGGACAGACATCCTATGGCTACACCTTC. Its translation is CASSQVGQTSYGYTF. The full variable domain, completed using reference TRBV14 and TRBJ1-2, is EAGVTQFPSHSVIEKGQTVTLRCDPISGHDNLYWYRRVMGKEIKFLLHFVKESKQDESGMPNNRFLAERTGGTYSTLKVQPAELEDSGVYFCASSQVGQTSYGYTFGSGTRLTVV.

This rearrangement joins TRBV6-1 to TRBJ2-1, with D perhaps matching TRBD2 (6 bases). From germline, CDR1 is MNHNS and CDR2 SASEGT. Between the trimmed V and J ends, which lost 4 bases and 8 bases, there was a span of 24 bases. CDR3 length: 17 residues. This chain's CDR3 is CASSVVGAGLIRDEQFF. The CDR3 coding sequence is TGTGCCAGCAGTGTAGTAGGGGCGGGGCTAATAAGGGATGAGCAGTTCTTC.

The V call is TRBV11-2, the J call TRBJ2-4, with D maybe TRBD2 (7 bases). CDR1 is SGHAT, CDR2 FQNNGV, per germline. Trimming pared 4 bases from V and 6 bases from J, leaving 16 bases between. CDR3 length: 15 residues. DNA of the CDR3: TGTGCCAGCAGCTCCTACCGGGGGGCTGGAAACATTCAGTACTTC. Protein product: CASSSYRGAGNIQYF.

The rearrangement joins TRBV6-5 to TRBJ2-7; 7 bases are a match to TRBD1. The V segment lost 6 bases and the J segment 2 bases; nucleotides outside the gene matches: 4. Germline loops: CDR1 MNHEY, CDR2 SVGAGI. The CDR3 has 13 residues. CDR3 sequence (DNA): TGTGCCAGCAGGCCGGGACAGCCCTACGAGCAGTACTTC. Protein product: CASRPGQPYEQYF.

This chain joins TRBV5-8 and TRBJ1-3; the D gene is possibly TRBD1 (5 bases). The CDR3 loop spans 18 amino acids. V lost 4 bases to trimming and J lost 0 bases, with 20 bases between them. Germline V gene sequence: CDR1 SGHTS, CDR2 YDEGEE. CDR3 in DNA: TGTGCCAGCAGCCCTTTTACAGGAACCTTGAGCTCTGGAAACACCATATATTTT. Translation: CASSPFTGTLSSGNTIYF.

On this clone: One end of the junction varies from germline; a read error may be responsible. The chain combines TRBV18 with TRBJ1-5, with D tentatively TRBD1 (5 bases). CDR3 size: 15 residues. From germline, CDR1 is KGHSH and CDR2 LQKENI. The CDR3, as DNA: TGTGCCAGCTCGCCACCGGGGCCCCGGAATCAGCCCCAGCATTTT. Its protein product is CASSPPGPRNQPQHF.

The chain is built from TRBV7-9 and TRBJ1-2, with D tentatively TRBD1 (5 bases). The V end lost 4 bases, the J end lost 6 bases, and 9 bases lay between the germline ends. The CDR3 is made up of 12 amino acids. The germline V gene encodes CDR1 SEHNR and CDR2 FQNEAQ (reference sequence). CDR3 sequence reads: CASSWQGDGYTF. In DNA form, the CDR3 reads TGTGCCAGCAGCTGGCAAGGGGATGGCTACACCTTC.

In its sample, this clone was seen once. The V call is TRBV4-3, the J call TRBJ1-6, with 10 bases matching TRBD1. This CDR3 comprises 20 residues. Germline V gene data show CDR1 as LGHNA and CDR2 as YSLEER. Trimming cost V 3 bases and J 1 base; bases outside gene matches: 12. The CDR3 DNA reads TGCGCCAGCAGCCAGGGGGTGACAGGGGGCTACAGGTCCTATAATTCACCCCTCCACTTT. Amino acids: CASSQGVTGGYRSYNSPLHF.

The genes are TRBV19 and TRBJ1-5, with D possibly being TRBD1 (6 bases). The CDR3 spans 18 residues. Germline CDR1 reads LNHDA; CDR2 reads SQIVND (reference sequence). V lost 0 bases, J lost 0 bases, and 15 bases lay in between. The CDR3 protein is CASSIDQTGFYSNQPQHF. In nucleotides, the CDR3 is TGTGCCAGTAGTATAGACCAGACAGGATTCTATAGCAATCAGCCCCAGCATTTT.